This T cell receptor (beta chain) was recovered during a study of T cell responses to AZD1222 COVID-19 vaccine. On the study more broadly: Recipients boosted at about 4 weeks or about 12 weeks are pooled.

General observations from the study: Clonal diversity was possibly underestimated, and the donors were mostly white British, with more females. Two AZD1222 administrations were followed by greater Spike-specific TCR breadth and depth.

V shed 11 bases and J shed 5 bases, with 10 bases lying between them. Germline assignment: CDR1 LNHDA and CDR2 SQIVND (reference sequence). This CDR3 spans 12 amino acids. Of note for this clone: Antigen unknown.

Assay: immunoSEQ multiplex PCR; the TCRdb copy retains only in-frame clones and omits some. The table lists some 150,000 clones, approximately 89% of them singletons. This receptor was identified in an adult in good health. The V and J genes are TRBV19 and TRBJ1-6; D not certain. Source: peripheral blood, taken on day 0 of AZD1222 vaccination. Here the CDR3 DNA reads TGTGCCTCTGCCCCAAATAATTCACCCCTCCACTTT. Translating it yields CASAPNNSPLHF.